This TCR beta chain was observed in a study of identical twins. A template switching step contributed a universal primer site, while unique molecular identifiers were present in the cDNA. From the 5' RACE reads, TCRdb called clonotypes with MiXCR, one entry per CDR3 protein. The sample has approximately 600,000 distinct CDR3 sequences; roughly 7.2% are singletons. The CDR3 runs to 10 residues. Deletions cut 2 bases from V and 10 bases from J, with 8 bases between. Looked up from germline, CDR1 is DFQATT and CDR2 is SNEGSKA (reference sequence). These sequences were also reported in another study, on yellow fever vaccine responses in identical twins.

The sequence came from a woman between 18 and 29 years old in good health. The chain uses TRBV20-1 and TRBJ1-2; D remains ambiguous. The sample was PBMCs. The CDR3 protein is CSARSGPYTF. For the CDR3, the DNA is TGCAGTGCTAGAAGTGGACCCTACACCTTC.